The TCR beta chain described here comes from a study of T cells in narcolepsy (dated by TCRdb to the late 2010s). The study in broad terms: Patients with narcolepsy type 1 or type 2 (NT1, NT2) and healthy control donors were enrolled in the study. The study sought autoreactive T cells targeting hypocretin neuron self-antigens (hypocretin, TRIB2) in narcolepsy patients, using TCR Vbeta sequencing to track clonotypes in blood and CSF.

For TCR Vbeta sequencing, memory CD4+ T cells were sorted ex vivo from the peripheral blood of both healthy controls and narcolepsy patients. Findings and caveats that apply to the study as a whole: Autoreactive clonotypes were reported to be detected serially in the blood of the same patients and of different patients, but not in the blood of healthy controls. HCRT-specific and TRIB2-specific autoreactive clonotypes were highlighted in plots that compared CD4+ T cell clonotypes in CSF versus blood from the same patient. Patients and controls had comparable numbers of sequenced blood memory CD4+ clonotypes, averaging about 37,000 and 33,000, respectively. Certain blood memory CD4+ repertoires from patients and controls had no sequences that matched autoreactive T cell clones.

Turning to this clone: Its cognate antigen has yet to be identified. Base qualities are not recorded, but no much larger clone differs from it by a single base.

Libraries were made using the immunoSEQ multiplex PCR assay. What TCRdb holds here is the immuneACCESS table cut down to in-frame rearrangements. Part of the clones is not present; checked against another copy, under half of the missing clones reflect an unresolved V gene, and the others are unexplained. In all, the sample holds over 25,000 clones, and about four fifths of those were seen once. Almost 3.5% of the sample goes to the ten largest clones. Sequenced: CD45RA- memory CD4+ T cells from PBMCs. Sample cell subset or site, as interpreted from the label and publication: memory T cells sorted ex vivo from peripheral blood. This receptor was identified in a human donor with narcolepsy.

CDR3 protein: CASSSTGSGANVLTF. The DNA reads as follows: TGCGCCAGCAGCTCGACAGGGTCTGGGGCCAACGTCCTGACTTTC. The rearranged chain carries TRBV5-1 and TRBJ2-6, with 7 bases aligning to TRBD1. The CDR3 covers 15 residues, taking in both the cysteine and the phenylalanine. Of the read, only the CDR3 DNA is kept; its 45 bases are in frame from base 1. V and J are trimmed by 3 bases and 1 base, and the gene matches miss 1 base of the junction. For CDR1 and CDR2, the germline V gene lists SGHRS and YFSETQ.